Listed here are 26 T cell receptor beta chains from one sample, sequenced in a study of human T cells and chemical hapten exposure. Time point reported: patch test 3, about 24 weeks after DPC sensitization. Stated treatment: therapeutic diphenylcyclopropenone sensitization with weekly scalp DPC. TCRdb re-derived calls from the RACE reads in MiXCR, one entry per CDR3 protein. Found here are 100,000 to 150,000 distinct CDR3 sequences, over 9% of them singletons; the top ten hold around 2.5%. The sample in question was whole blood, obtained in connection with sensitization to the hapten diphenylcyclopropenone (DPC). The receptors derive from a woman aged 45 to 65 with alopecia areata. Some clones in this sample may be carry-over from other donors' samples.

Many counts were recorded for this clonotype. The chain couples TRBV7-8 to TRBJ2-4; 13 bases align to TRBD2. With 5 bases clipped from V and 0 bases from J, the junction kept 7 bases outside the gene matches. Germline loops: CDR1 SGHVS, CDR2 FQNEAQ. The CDR3 is 18 amino acids. The DNA for the CDR3 is TGTGCCAGCAGCCCGGGACTAGCGGGGTCTCTAGCCAAAAACATTCAGTACTTC. It is translated as CASSPGLAGSLAKNIQYF.

The sample holds a few counts of this clonotype. The rearrangement uses TRBV9 and TRBJ1-1; TRBD1 agrees at 10 bases. V dropped 1 base and J dropped 5; count of bases not matched to a gene: 8. The CDR3 length is 16 residues. Germline loops: CDR1 SGDLS, CDR2 YYNGEE. Written as DNA, the CDR3 is TGTGCCAGCAGCGTAACGGGACAGGGGCCCCTGACTGAAGCTTTCTTT. This codes for CASSVTGQGPLTEAFF.

This clonotype was found many times. V and J are TRBV29-1 and TRBJ1-3; D is unresolved. CDR3 length: 12 residues. Germline values: CDR1 SQVTM, CDR2 ANQGSEA. V was pared by 4 bases and J by 0 bases, with 4 bases between. As DNA, the CDR3 is TGCAGCGTTGTAATCTCTGGAAACACCATATATTTT. Amino acids: CSVVISGNTIYF.

In its sample, this clonotype was seen many times. The chain recombines TRBV18 with TRBJ2-2, with D tentatively TRBD1 (5 bases). From germline, CDR1 is KGHSH and CDR2 LQKENI. This CDR3 is 16 amino acids long. The V end was cut by 0 bases, the J end by 0 bases, with 8 bases between. The CDR3 sequence is CASSPPAGSNTGELFF. In DNA form, the CDR3 reads TGTGCCAGCTCACCACCAGCAGGGTCGAACACCGGGGAGCTGTTTTTT.

CDR3 sequence: CASSLDGQGREAFF. Written as DNA, the CDR3 is TGTGCCAGCAGCTTAGATGGACAGGGGCGTGAAGCTTTCTTT. The chain combines TRBV7-2 with TRBJ1-1, with TRBD1 matching 9 bases. V lost 1 base, J lost 7 bases, and 4 bases stayed unmatched. This CDR3 is 14 amino acids long. Germline CDR1 SGHTA, CDR2 FQGNSA.

This sequence joins TRBV9 and TRBJ1-1, with D tentatively TRBD1 (6 bases). Trimming removed 4 bases from V and 4 bases from J, with 17 bases in between. The CDR3 runs to 15 residues. Germline V CDR1 and CDR2: SGDLS, YYNGEE. This chain's CDR3 is CASSLGGGRGTEAFF. CDR3 DNA: TGTGCCAGCAGCTTGGGGGGCGGGCGGGGCACTGAAGCTTTCTTT. Complete variable domain (other parts from reference TRBV9 and TRBJ1-1): DSGVTQTPKHLITATGQRVTLRCSPRSGDLSVYWYQQSLDQGLQFLIQYYNGEERAKGNILERFSAQQFPDLHSELNLSSLELGDSALYFCASSLGGGRGTEAFFGQGTRLTVV.

This clonotype was recorded a few times. The chain recombines TRBV9 with TRBJ2-7; 8 bases agree with TRBD2. The V segment lost 1 base and the J segment 4 bases; nucleotides outside the gene matches: 4. Germline-derived CDR1 and CDR2 are SGDLS and YYNGEE. The CDR3 has 14 residues. The DNA of the CDR3 is TGTGCCAGCAGCGTAATCAAGCGGGGGTACGAGCAGTACTTC. It yields the protein CASSVIKRGYEQYF.

This clonotype was seen a single time. This sequence joins TRBV6-1 and TRBJ1-2, with 7 bases identical to TRBD1. This CDR3 contains 14 residues. Germline loops: CDR1 MNHNS, CDR2 SASEGT. Trimming took 5 bases from V and 7 from J; bases not matched to a gene: 10. CDR3 region: CASSPRDRGLGYTF. DNA of the CDR3: TGTGCCAGCAGTCCCCGTGATAGGGGGCTTGGCTACACCTTC.

This clonotype was picked up a small number of times. The chain recombines TRBV28 with TRBJ2-1, with D hard to call. In germline, CDR1 is MDHEN, CDR2 SYDVKM. The CDR3 is 12 amino acids. V was shortened by 6 bases and J by 2 bases, with 5 bases between the two germline ends. The CDR3 sequence is CASSPAYNEQFF. DNA for the CDR3: TGTGCCAGCAGCCCCGCCTACAATGAGCAGTTCTTC. Combining the CDR3 with reference TRBV28 and TRBJ2-1 gives the whole variable domain DVKVTQSSRYLVKRTGEKVFLECVQDMDHENMFWYRQDPGLGLRLIYFSYDVKMKEKGDIPEGYSVSREKKERFSLILESASTNQTSMYLCASSPAYNEQFFGPGTRLTVL.

The sample holds a few counts of this clonotype. The chain has TRBV20-1 and TRBJ1-1; no definite D call. CDR3 length: 11 amino acids. Trimming took 3 bases from V and 4 from J, leaving 6 bases between them. Germline V gives CDR1 DFQATT, CDR2 SNEGSKA (reference sequence). The CDR3 DNA follows: TGCAGTGCTAGGGTCAGCACTGAAGCTTTCTTT. Its translation: CSARVSTEAFF.

This clonotype was seen just once. This sequence joins TRBV12-3 or TRBV12-4 and TRBJ1-6; D call uncertain. V lost 5 bases and J 10 bases, leaving 18 bases between the germline ends. This CDR3 contains 15 residues. The CDR3 bases are TGTGCCAGCAGTGGGGAGGTGAAAAAAGGGTCACCCCTCCACTTT. Encoded protein: CASSGEVKKGSPLHF.

The table lists this clonotype with a few counts. V and J are TRBV24-1 and TRBJ2-3; no reliable D call. This CDR3 is built from 14 residues. V was trimmed by 4 bases and J by 4 bases, leaving 11 bases between them. CDR1 and CDR2 (germline): KGHDR, SFDVKD. CDR3 protein: CATSDQKRSDTQYF. CDR3 DNA: TGTGCCACCAGTGACCAGAAGAGGTCAGATACGCAGTATTTT.

The chain recombines TRBV9 with TRBJ1-1, with 10 bases identical to TRBD1. In germline, CDR1 is SGDLS, CDR2 YYNGEE. The CDR3 covers 15 residues. Losses at the gene ends were 1 base for V and 5 bases for J; bases not matched to a gene: 5. CDR3 residues: CASSVLGDRGTEAFF. CDR3 bases: TGTGCCAGCAGCGTATTAGGGGACAGGGGAACTGAAGCTTTCTTT.

The table lists this clonotype with a few counts. V gene TRBV3-1 combines with J gene TRBJ1-3, with a possible D match to TRBD1 (6 bases). Per germline, CDR1 LGHDT and CDR2 YNNKEL (reference sequence). This CDR3 contains 16 residues. V lost 3 bases to trimming and J lost 1 base, with 13 bases between them. The DNA for the CDR3 is TGTGCCAGCAGCCAGACTCCTAGGGGGTCTGGAAACACCATATATTTT. This gives the protein CASSQTPRGSGNTIYF.

The chain links TRBV6-1 to TRBJ2-7, with D perhaps being TRBD1 or TRBD2 (6 bases each). CDR3 size: 16 residues. The V gene's germline CDR1 is MNHNS and CDR2 SASEGT. The V end lost 8 bases, the J end lost 2 bases, and 22 bases lay between the germline ends. The CDR3 DNA reads as TGTGCCAGCCGACGAGAAGGGGGGTCCTTAACCTACGAGCAGTACTTC. It codes for CASRREGGSLTYEQYF.

The chain recombines TRBV30 with TRBJ2-3, with 11 nucleotides matching TRBD2. Losses at the gene ends were 0 bases for V and 3 bases for J; bases not matched to a gene: 20. Germline values: CDR1 GTSNPN, CDR2 SVGIG (reference sequence). The CDR3 sequence is 21 residues long. This CDR3 reads CAWSVLAGALESDKRTDTQYF. CDR3 DNA: TGTGCCTGGAGTGTACTAGCGGGAGCCTTGGAATCAGATAAGAGAACAGATACGCAGTATTTT. The variable domain in full, completed from reference TRBV30 and TRBJ2-3, reads SQTIHQWPATLVQPVGSPLSLECTVEGTSNPNLYWYRQAAGRGLQLLFYSVGIGQISSEVPQNLSASRPQDRQFILSSKKLLLSDSGFYLCAWSVLAGALESDKRTDTQYFGPGTRLTVL.

Note on this clonotype: A much more abundant neighbour one base away suggests this may be a read error. The J gene is TRBJ2-7, the V gene TRBV5-1; perhaps TRBD1 as D (6 bases). Trimming stripped 3 bases from V and 5 bases from J, with 15 bases between. Germline CDR1 SGHRS, CDR2 YFSETQ. There are 14 residues in the CDR3. The DNA of the CDR3 is TGCGCCAGCAGCTCCTACAGGGAACCCGACGAGCAGTACTTC. Its translation is CASSSYREPDEQYF.

There are many counts of this clonotype. The V and J genes are TRBV19 and TRBJ2-7; TRBD2 might be the D (5 bases). This CDR3 spans 15 amino acids. The germline V gene encodes CDR1 LNHDA and CDR2 SQIVND (reference sequence). Trimming removed 5 bases from V and 3 bases from J, with 17 bases in between. The CDR3 region has the DNA TGTGCCAGTAGTTCTCAGACCCTGGGGAGCTACGAGCAGTACTTC. Translating it yields CASSSQTLGSYEQYF.

This clonotype was seen more than once but under ten times. J is TRBJ1-4 and V is TRBV4-3; possibly TRBD1 for D (6 bases). The CDR3 has 16 amino acids. Germline V lookup: CDR1 LGHNA, CDR2 YSLEER. Trimming left V 5 bases short and J 7 bases short, with 20 bases between. The CDR3 DNA reads as TGCGCCAGCAGCTCTATGCGGGGGGCGGTGGGTGAAAAACTGTTTTTT. Translated, it gives CASSSMRGAVGEKLFF.

This clonotype appeared a few times. CDR3 protein: CASGSLEQYF. In DNA, the CDR3 is TGTGCCAGCGGATCATTAGAGCAGTACTTC. The chain joins TRBV6-5 to TRBJ2-7, with D hard to call. CDR3 length: 10 amino acids. The V end lost 8 bases, the J end lost 7 bases, and 9 bases lay between the germline ends. Germline-derived CDR1 and CDR2 are MNHEY and SVGAGI.

This clonotype was found a few times. The V call is TRBV4-2, the J call TRBJ2-7; D is uncertain. The CDR3 runs to 13 residues. Trimming pared 1 base from V and 2 bases from J, leaving 6 bases between. Germline V CDR1 and CDR2: LGHNA, YNFKEQ. CDR3 residues: CASSQGLPYEQYF. For the CDR3, the DNA is TGTGCCAGCAGCCAAGGACTCCCCTACGAGCAGTACTTC.

This clonotype was detected a few times. The chain links TRBV12-3 or TRBV12-4 to TRBJ2-7; no clear D gene. V was clipped by 6 bases and J by 1 base, with 13 bases between them. CDR3 length: 14 amino acids. The CDR3 DNA follows: TGTGCCAGCAGCCCCTCACAGCTTTCCTACGAGCAGTACTTC. Its translation: CASSPSQLSYEQYF.

This clonotype showed up just a few times. The rearrangement links TRBV29-1 to TRBJ2-1; D is unclear. The CDR3 covers 14 residues. Germline-derived CDR1 and CDR2 are SQVTM and ANQGSEA. The germline V and J ends were trimmed by 5 bases and 0 bases, with 11 bases remaining between them. The CDR3: CSVPGPSSYNEQFF. As DNA, the CDR3 is TGCAGCGTTCCCGGACCAAGCTCCTACAATGAGCAGTTCTTC.

The DNA of the CDR3 is TGTGCCAGCAGGGGCCCCGGGACTAGCTCCTACAATGAGCAGTTCTTC. Amino acids: CASRGPGTSSYNEQFF. This chain links TRBV5-5 with TRBJ2-1; 8 bases line up with TRBD2. Trimming removed 5 bases from V and 0 bases from J; junction bases left unmatched: 7. CDR1 and CDR2 (germline): SGHKS, YYEKEE (reference sequence). This CDR3 region has 16 residues.

The V gene is TRBV29-1, the J gene TRBJ2-5; 8 bases map to TRBD2. The CDR3 contains 14 residues. The ends lost 3 bases at V and 5 bases at J; junction bases unmatched: 8. Germline CDR1 is SQVTM and CDR2 is ANQGSEA. Here the CDR3 DNA reads TGCAGCGTTGACCAAGCGGGAGCAGCGGAGACCCAGTACTTC. The encoded protein is CSVDQAGAAETQYF.

The chain uses TRBV3-1 and TRBJ1-2; weak D call: TRBD1 (6 bases). The CDR3 length is 14 residues. The germline V gene has CDR1 LGHDT and CDR2 YNNKEL (reference sequence). V shed 6 bases and J shed 3 bases, with 14 bases lying between them. CDR3 sequence (DNA): TGTGCCAGCAGTCGACAGGCCCGAGACTATGGCTACACCTTC. Amino acids: CASSRQARDYGYTF.